This record covers a single T cell receptor (beta chain). Its antigen is as yet unknown. The CDR3 has 15 amino acids. The V end lost 7 bases, the J end lost 0 bases, and 18 bases lay between the germline ends. The germline gives CDR1 SQVTM, CDR2 ANQGSEA. Each sample yielded at least 6.5 million isolated PBMCs. At least 6 micrograms of total RNA were extracted per sample. The use of a sample-barcoded 5' primer and a J-beta primer mix characterized a second PCR of roughly 7 to 11 cycles. TCRdb reprocessed the 5' RACE reads via MiXCR and lists one record per CDR3 protein. The sample has about 1.4 million distinct CDR3 sequences, roughly 64% seen once. These data come from a study of blood T cells in healthy people across ages. The study, taken as a whole, reports: The study could not conclusively compare naive and antigen-experienced cells, given its unsorted PBMCs. Diversity was higher, and naive CD4+ cells more numerous, in long-lived donors than in aged donors.

The genes are TRBV29-1 and TRBJ1-2; D unclear. This receptor was identified in a man aged 18 to 35 in good health. Sequencing was performed on blood. CDR3 in DNA: TGCAGCGCCGGTACACCCTCAAGACCTAACTATGGCTACACCTTC. Its protein product is CSAGTPSRPNYGYTF.